This section outlines one T cell receptor (beta chain) sequence together with its context. These data come from a study of blood T cell repertoires in COVID-19. Study-wide background: Whether acute or convalescent, the COVID-19 samples came from the United States, Italy and Spain. Nucleic acid was either cDNA or gDNA, and it came from T cells, B-cell-depleted T cells, or PBMCs.

This CDR3 is built from 17 residues. The ends were cut back, 2 bases at V and 0 bases at J, with 17 bases in the middle. From germline, CDR1 is SGHVS and CDR2 FNYEAQ. Seattle patients were enrolled during active infection and followed longitudinally. In the original processing: Amplification of reference gene primers was used by the study to estimate nucleated cell counts. Clones were sequenced by immunoSEQ multiplex PCR, and TCRdb holds only the in-frame ones, with some missing. V, J and clone size are taken as reported in that table, and D and trimming were inferred from the DNA itself. The table lists 100,000 to 150,000 clones, 75% to 90% of them singletons.

This clonotype was sampled from a woman of 80 years or more with COVID-19, enrolled during active disease. The sequenced sample consisted of peripheral blood. V is TRBV7-6 and J is TRBJ2-7, with D possibly being TRBD2 (6 bases). CDR3 bases: TGTGCCAGCAGCTTACGCCCAATGATGGGGGGCTCCTACGAGCAGTACTTC. Protein sequence: CASSLRPMMGGSYEQYF.